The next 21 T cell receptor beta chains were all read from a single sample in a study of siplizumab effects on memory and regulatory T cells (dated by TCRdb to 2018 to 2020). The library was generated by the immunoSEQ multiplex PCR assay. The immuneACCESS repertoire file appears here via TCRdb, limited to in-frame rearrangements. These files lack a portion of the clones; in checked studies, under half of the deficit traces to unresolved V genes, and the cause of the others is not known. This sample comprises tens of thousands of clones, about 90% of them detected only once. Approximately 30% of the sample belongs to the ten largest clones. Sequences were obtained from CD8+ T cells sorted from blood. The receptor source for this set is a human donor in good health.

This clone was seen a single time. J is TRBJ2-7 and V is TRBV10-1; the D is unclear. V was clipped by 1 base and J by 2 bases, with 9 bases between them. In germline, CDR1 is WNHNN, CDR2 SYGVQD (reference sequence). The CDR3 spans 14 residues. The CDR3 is CASSELVKPYEQYF. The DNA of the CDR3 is TGCGCCAGCAGTGAGTTGGTAAAACCCTACGAGCAGTACTTC.

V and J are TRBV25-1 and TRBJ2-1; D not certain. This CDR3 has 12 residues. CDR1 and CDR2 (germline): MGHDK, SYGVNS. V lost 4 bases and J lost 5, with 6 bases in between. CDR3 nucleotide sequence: TGTGCCAGCAGTGCCTACAACAATGAGCAGTTCTTC. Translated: CASSAYNNEQFF.

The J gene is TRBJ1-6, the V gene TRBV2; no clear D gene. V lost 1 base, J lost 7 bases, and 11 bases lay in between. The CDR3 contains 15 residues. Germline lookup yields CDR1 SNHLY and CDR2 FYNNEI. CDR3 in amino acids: CASSEEWQENSPLHF. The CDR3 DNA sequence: TGTGCCAGCAGTGAAGAGTGGCAGGAAAATTCACCCCTCCACTTT.

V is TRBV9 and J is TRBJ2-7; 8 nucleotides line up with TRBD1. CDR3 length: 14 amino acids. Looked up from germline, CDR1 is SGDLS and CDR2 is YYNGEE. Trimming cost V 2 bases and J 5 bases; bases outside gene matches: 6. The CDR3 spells CASSVKTGEDEQYF. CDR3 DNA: TGTGCCAGCAGCGTGAAGACAGGGGAGGACGAGCAGTACTTC.

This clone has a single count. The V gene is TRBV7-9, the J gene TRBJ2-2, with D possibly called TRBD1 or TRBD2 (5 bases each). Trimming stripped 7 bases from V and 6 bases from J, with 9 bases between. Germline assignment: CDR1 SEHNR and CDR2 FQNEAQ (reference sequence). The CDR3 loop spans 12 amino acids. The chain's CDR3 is CASTGAAGELFF. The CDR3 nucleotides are TGTGCCAGCACCGGGGCGGCCGGGGAGCTGTTTTTT.

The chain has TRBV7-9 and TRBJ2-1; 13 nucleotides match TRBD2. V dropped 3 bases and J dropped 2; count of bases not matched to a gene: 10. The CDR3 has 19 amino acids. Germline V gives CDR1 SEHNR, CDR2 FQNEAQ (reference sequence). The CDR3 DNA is TGTGCCAGCAGCTTTAAGACTAGCGGGGGGATCGTCCCCTACAATGAGCAGTTCTTC. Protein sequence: CASSFKTSGGIVPYNEQFF.

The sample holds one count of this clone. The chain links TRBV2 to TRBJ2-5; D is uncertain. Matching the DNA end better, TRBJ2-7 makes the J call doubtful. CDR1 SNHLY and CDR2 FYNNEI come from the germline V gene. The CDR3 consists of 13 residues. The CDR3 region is CASMWASEAEQYF. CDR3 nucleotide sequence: TGTGCCAGCATGTGGGCTTCCGAGGCCGAGCAGTACTTC.

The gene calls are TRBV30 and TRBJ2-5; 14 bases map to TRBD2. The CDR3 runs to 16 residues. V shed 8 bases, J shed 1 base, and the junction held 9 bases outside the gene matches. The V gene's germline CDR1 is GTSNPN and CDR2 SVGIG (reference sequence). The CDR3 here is CAGSWTSGRSQETQYF. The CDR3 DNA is TGTGCCGGCTCGTGGACTAGCGGGAGGTCCCAAGAGACCCAGTACTTC.

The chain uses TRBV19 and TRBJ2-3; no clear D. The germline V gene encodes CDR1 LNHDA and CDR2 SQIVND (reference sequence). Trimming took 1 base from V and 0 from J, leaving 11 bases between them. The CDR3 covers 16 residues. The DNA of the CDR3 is TGTGCCAGTAGTATAGCCTACGGGCGGAGCACAGATACGCAGTATTTT. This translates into CASSIAYGRSTDTQYF. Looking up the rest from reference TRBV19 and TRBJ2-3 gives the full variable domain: DGGITQSPKYLFRKEGQNVTLSCEQNLNHDAMYWYRQDPGQGLRLIYYSQIVNDFQKGDIAEGYSVSREKKESFPLTVTSAQKNPTAFYLCASSIAYGRSTDTQYFGPGTRLTVL.

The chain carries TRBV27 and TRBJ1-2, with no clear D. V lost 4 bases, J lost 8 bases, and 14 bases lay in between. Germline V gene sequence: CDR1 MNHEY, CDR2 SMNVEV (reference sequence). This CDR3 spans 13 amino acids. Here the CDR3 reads CASSSGILNGYTF. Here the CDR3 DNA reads TGTGCCAGCAGTTCGGGGATTCTCAACGGCTACACCTTC.

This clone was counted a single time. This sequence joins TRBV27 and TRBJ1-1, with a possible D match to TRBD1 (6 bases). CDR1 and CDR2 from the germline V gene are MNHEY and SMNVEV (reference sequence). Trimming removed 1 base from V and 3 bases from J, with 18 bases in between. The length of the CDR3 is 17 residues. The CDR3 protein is CASSLWGTNPLDTEAFF. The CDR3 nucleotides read TGTGCCAGCAGTTTATGGGGGACAAATCCTTTGGACACTGAAGCTTTCTTT.

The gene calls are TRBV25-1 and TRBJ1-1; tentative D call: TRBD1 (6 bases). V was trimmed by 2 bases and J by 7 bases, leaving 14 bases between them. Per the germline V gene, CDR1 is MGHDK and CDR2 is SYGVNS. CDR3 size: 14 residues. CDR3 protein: CASSERGTVDEAFF. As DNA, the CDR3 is TGTGCCAGCAGTGAAAGGGGGACCGTAGATGAAGCTTTCTTT.

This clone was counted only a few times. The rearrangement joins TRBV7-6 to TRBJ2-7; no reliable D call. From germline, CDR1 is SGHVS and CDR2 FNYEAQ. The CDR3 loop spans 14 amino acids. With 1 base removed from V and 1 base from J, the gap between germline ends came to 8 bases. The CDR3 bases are TGTGCCAGCAGCTTAGATCTCTATTCCTACGAGCAGTACTTC. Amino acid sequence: CASSLDLYSYEQYF.

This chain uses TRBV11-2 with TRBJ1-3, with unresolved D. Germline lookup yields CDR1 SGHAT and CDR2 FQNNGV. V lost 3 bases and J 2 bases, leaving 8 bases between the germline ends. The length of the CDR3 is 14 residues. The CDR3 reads CASSFARPGNTIYF. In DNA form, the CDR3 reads TGTGCCAGCAGCTTCGCCAGGCCTGGAAACACCATATATTTT.

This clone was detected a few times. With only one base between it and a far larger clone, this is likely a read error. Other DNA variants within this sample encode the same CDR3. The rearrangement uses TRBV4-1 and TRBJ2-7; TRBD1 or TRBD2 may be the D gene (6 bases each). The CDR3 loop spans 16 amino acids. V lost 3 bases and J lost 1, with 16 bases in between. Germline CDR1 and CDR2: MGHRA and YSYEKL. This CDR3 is CASSQGIRGRSYEQYF. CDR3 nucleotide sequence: TGCGCCAGCAGCCAGGGGATTCGGGGGCGATCCTACGAGCAGTACTTC.

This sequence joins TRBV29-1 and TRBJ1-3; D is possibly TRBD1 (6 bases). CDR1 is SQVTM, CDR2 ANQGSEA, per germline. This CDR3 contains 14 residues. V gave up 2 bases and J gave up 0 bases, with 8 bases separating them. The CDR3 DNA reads TGCAGCGTTGAACAGGGGAGCTCTGGAAACACCATATATTTT. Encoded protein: CSVEQGSSGNTIYF.

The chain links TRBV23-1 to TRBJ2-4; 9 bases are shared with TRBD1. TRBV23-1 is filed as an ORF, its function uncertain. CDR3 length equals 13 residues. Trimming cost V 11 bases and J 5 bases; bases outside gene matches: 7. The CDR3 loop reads CAGGQGVENIQYF. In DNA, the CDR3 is TGCGCCGGGGGACAGGGTGTCGAAAACATTCAGTACTTC.

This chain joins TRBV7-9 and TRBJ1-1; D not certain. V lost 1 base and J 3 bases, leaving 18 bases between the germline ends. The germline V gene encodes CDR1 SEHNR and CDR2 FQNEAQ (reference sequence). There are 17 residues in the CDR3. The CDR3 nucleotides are TGTGCCAGCAGCTTAGGGGTACAGACACCGGTAGACACTGAAGCTTTCTTT. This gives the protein CASSLGVQTPVDTEAFF.

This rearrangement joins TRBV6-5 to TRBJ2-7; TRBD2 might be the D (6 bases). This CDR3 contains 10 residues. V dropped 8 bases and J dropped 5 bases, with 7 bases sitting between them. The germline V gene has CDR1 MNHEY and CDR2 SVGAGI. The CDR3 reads CASGGNEQYF. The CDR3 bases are TGTGCCAGCGGAGGGAACGAGCAGTACTTC.

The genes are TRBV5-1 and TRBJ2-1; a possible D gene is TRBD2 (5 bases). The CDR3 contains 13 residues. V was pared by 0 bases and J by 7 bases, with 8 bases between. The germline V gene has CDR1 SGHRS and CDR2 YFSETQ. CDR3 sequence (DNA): TGCGCCAGCAGCTTGGCAATAGCGAATGAGCAGTTCTTC. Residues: CASSLAIANEQFF. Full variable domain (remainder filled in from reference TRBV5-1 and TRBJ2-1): KAGVTQTPRYLIKTRGQQVTLSCSPISGHRSVSWYQQTPGQGLQFLFEYFSETQRNKGNFPGRFSGRQFSNSRSEMNVSTLELGDSALYLCASSLAIANEQFFGPGTRLTVL.

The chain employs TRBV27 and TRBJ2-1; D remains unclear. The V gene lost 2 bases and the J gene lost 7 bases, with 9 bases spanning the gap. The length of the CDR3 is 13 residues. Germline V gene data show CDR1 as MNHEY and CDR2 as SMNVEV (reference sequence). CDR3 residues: CASSLGPRNEQFF. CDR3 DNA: TGTGCCAGCAGTTTAGGCCCCAGGAATGAGCAGTTCTTC.